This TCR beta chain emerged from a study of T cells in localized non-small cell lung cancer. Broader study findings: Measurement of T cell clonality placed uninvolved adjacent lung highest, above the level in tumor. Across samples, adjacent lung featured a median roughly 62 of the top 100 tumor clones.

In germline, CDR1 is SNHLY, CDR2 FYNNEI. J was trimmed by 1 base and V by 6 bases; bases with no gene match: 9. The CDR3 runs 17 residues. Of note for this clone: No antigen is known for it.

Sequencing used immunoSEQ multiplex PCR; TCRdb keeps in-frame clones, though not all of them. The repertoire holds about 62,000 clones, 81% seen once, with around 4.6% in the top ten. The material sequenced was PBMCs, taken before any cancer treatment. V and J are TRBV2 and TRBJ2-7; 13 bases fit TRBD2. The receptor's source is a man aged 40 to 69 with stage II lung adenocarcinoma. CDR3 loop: CASSNRLAGGLSYEQYF. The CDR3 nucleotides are TGTGCCAGCAGCAATAGACTAGCGGGAGGACTATCCTACGAGCAGTACTTC.